Listed below are T cell receptor beta chains from one sample, sequenced in a study of graft-versus-host responses after intestinal transplantation. Profiled with immunoSEQ multiplex PCR; TCRdb holds only in-frame clones, not every one. The sample contains around 8,000 clones, 82% of which appear only once. This specimen consisted of ileum tissue, obtained approximately 120 days after transplant. These receptors all stem from a human patient who received an intestinal transplant, so some T cells may come from the graft donor. CDR3s include the opening cysteine and the closing phenylalanine or tryptophan. A D gene is named only where the DNA matches it firmly. Clone size is shown for a subset of rows, as once, few, many or a class of expanded clone.

v_gene	abundance	d_gene	j_gene	CDR3nt	CDR3aa
TRBV18	-	-	TRBJ1-4	TGTGCCAGCTCACCTCGGACGGTTATTAATGAAAAACTGTTTTTT	CASSPRTVINEKLFF
TRBV7-9	-	-	TRBJ2-2	TGTGCCAGCAGCTTAGATCAGGGATCGAACACCGGGGAGCTGTTTTTT	CASSLDQGSNTGELFF
TRBV20-1	-	TRBD1	TRBJ1-2	TGCAGTGCTACAGGGGGCCTCGGCTACACCTTC	CSATGGLGYTF
TRBV30	-	-	TRBJ1-2	TGTGCCTGGAGTATATTAGGATCTGATGGCTACACCTTC	CAWSILGSDGYTF
TRBV9	-	-	TRBJ2-4	TGTGCCAGCAGCGTAACGGAAAGGGGAGACATTCAGTACTTC	CASSVTERGDIQYF
TRBV19	-	-	TRBJ2-1	TGTGCCAGTAGTATCCCTCCATACGGGAGCCCCCCTGAGCAGTTCTTC	CASSIPPYGSPPEQFF
TRBV10-3	-	TRBD2	TRBJ2-3	TGTGCCATCAGCGAGTTCCTGCGGGGGGGCCGTGACACAGATACGCAGTATTTT	CAISEFLRGGRDTDTQYF
TRBV6-5	-	-	TRBJ2-1	TGTGCCAGCAGTTACTCGATGGGGGGCGATGAGCAGTTCTTC	CASSYSMGGDEQFF
TRBV27	-	-	TRBJ1-5	TGTGCCAGCTCGGAAAGTACTAGCAATCAGCCCCAGCATTTT	CASSESTSNQPQHF
TRBV7-3	few	-	TRBJ2-5	TGTGCCAGCAGCCCCCAGGGCGGGGAGACCCAGTACTTC	CASSPQGGETQYF